One sample yielded the 6 T cell receptor beta chains listed below, sequenced in a study of T cells in Graves' hyperthyroidism and ophthalmopathy. The investigators amplified TCR beta CDR3 regions from RNA transcripts. During a first-round RT-PCR of the TCR CDR3, the HTBI primer set was used. TCRdb re-called the multiplex PCR reads through MiXCR, storing one row per CDR3 protein. Here the sample spans fewer than 450,000 distinct CDR3 sequences, approximately 18% being singletons. Sequencing was done on a sample of blood. These receptor sequences come from a woman in her 30s with Graves' hyperthyroidism that later progressed to Graves' ophthalmopathy.

This clonotype was picked up many times. The rearrangement uses TRBV9 and TRBJ2-3; D not resolved. V was clipped by 0 bases and J by 7 bases, with 12 bases between them. The CDR3 is 14 residues long. CDR1 is SGDLS and CDR2 is YYNGEE in the germline V gene. CDR3 amino acids: CASSVGGGSNTQYF. The CDR3 nucleotides are TGTGCCAGCAGCGTAGGAGGTGGATCAAATACGCAGTATTTT.

The rearrangement uses TRBV29-1 and TRBJ2-1; 7 nucleotides line up with TRBD1. The CDR3 is made up of 13 amino acids. V dropped 7 bases and J dropped 5; count of bases not matched to a gene: 8. Germline CDR1 is SQVTM and CDR2 is ANQGSEA. DNA of the CDR3: TGCAGCGCGTGCCGGGACAGCCACAATGAGCAGTTCTTC. This gives the protein CSACRDSHNEQFF.

The rearrangement joins TRBV18 to TRBJ2-1, with D perhaps TRBD1 or TRBD2 (7 bases each). The V and J ends lost 3 bases and 5 bases respectively, with 14 bases between them. CDR1 and CDR2 (germline): KGHSH, LQKENI. CDR3 length equals 15 residues. DNA of the CDR3: TGTGCCAGCTCACCTCCCCAGGGGGGGCACAATGAGCAGTTCTTC. It specifies CASSPPQGGHNEQFF.

This clonotype was seen many times. The gene calls are TRBV7-2 and TRBJ1-4; maybe TRBD1 (5 bases). CDR1 is SGHTA and CDR2 is FQGNSA in the germline V gene. This CDR3 spans 15 amino acids. The germline V and J ends were trimmed by 5 bases and 0 bases, with 10 bases remaining between them. The CDR3 coding sequence is TGTGCCAGCAGCATCGAACAGGCAACTAATGAAAAACTGTTTTTT. Translated: CASSIEQATNEKLFF.

This clonotype was seen at least ten times. The chain is built from TRBV10-3 and TRBJ1-3; TRBD1 aligns across 7 bases. Germline V lookup: CDR1 ENHRY, CDR2 SYGVKD. The CDR3 has 12 residues. The J segment lost 7 bases and the V segment lost 8 bases, leaving 5 bases of the junction unmatched. In nucleotides, the CDR3 is TGTGCCATCGGCGACAGGGCGAACACCATATATTTT. It encodes CAIGDRANTIYF.

The DNA of the CDR3 is TGCGCCAGCAGCTCCCCTGGCATTACCGGCAGGCGTGACTCCTACAATGAGCAGTTCTTC. Its protein is CASSSPGITGRRDSYNEQFF. V gene TRBV5-1 combines with J gene TRBJ2-1; D gene ambiguous. The V end lost 3 bases, the J end lost 0 bases, and 25 bases lay between the germline ends. Germline V CDR1 and CDR2: SGHRS, YFSETQ. The CDR3 is made up of 20 amino acids.